This T cell receptor (beta chain) was profiled in a study of cytomegalovirus exposure and HLA in healthy donors. Study-level points and caveats: Analyzed later, association rates of TCRs varied across HLA loci, with DRB1 most and HLA-C fewest. Reports credit the classifier with highly specific, highly sensitive diagnosis of cytomegalovirus status. A later analysis, which compared TCR beta chains of equal frequency, found the HLA-associated ones more clonally expanded. Indistinguishable V segments such as TRBV6-2 and TRBV6-3 were excluded.

This clone was counted a few times. The target antigen is unknown. Use of 60 Vbeta and 13 Jbeta primers characterized the PCR. The repertoire was sequenced with immunoSEQ multiplex PCR; TCRdb's copy has only in-frame clones and lacks some. The top ten hold about 7.5% of the sample, which has over 100,000 clones, approximately 10% seen once. The CDR3 sequence is 14 residues long. Germline V CDR1 and CDR2: ENHRY, SYGVKD. V lost 0 bases and J 4 bases, leaving 7 bases between the germline ends. The genes are TRBV10-3 and TRBJ2-4; D is undetermined. The source is a middle-aged woman in good health and CMV-seropositive. What was sequenced was PBMCs. DNA for the CDR3: TGTGCCATCAGTGAGTCCCCGGGTAAAAACATTCAGTACTTC. Translating it yields CAISESPGKNIQYF.